The entry below describes one T cell receptor (beta chain). The repertoire was sequenced with immunoSEQ multiplex PCR; TCRdb's copy has only in-frame clones and lacks some. The sample records tens of thousands of clones, about four fifths being singletons. V was clipped by 10 bases and J by 0 bases; unmatched bases: 22. Per the germline V gene, CDR1 is ENHRY and CDR2 is SYGVKD. This CDR3 comprises 19 residues. The sample originates from a study of regulatory dendritic cells for organ transplantation. The clonotype was recovered from a human donor in good health. What was sequenced was naive CD4+ T cells from blood. As to subset: CD45RA+ naive T cells. The V and J genes are TRBV10-3 and TRBJ1-1; 8 nucleotides agree with TRBD1. The CDR3 DNA follows: TGTGCCACCCTCGGTGGGAAAGGACAGGGCGAGAAAATGAACACTGAAGCTTTCTTT. This translates into CATLGGKGQGEKMNTEAFF.